What follows is one T cell receptor beta chain and its context. Its antigen is not yet known. Per-base quality was not reported, and no clone a single base away is much larger than it. TCRbeta CDR3 sequencing was performed on sorted unstimulated T cells and on proliferating T cells recovered from mixed lymphocyte reactions. Fresh whole blood from around 11 HLA-typed healthy donors was used to isolate PBMCs. To map where alloreactive clones came from, CD4+ non-regulatory T cells in the unstimulated state were FACS-sorted. These data belong to a study of siplizumab effects on memory and regulatory T cells (dated by TCRdb to the late 2010s). With regard to the full study: The study examined how the anti-CD2 antibody siplizumab affects alloreactive T-cell subsets in allogeneic mixed lymphocyte reactions built from human PBMCs. Study-wide findings and limitations: Of the alloreactive CD4+ clones that could be mapped, the Treg-derived share averaged roughly 69% with siplizumab compared with under 30% in control reactions. A naive or memory phenotype could not be assigned to roughly 75-97% of proliferating CD4+ or CD8+ clones. Compared with memory T cells, unstimulated naive T cells appeared more diverse, and naive cells seemed to make a substantial contribution to the alloresponse. Sequences below about 10^-5 frequency were poorly captured, so only a minor fraction of alloreactive clones could be mapped to unstimulated subsets. The cumulative frequency of alloreactive sequences that could be traced back to unstimulated CD4+ memory T cells was significantly reduced by siplizumab. Whether proliferating Tregs from siplizumab cultures actually had suppressive function was not functionally confirmed.

The CDR3 spans 14 residues, from the cysteine through the phenylalanine. Here the CDR3 DNA is all that survives: 42 bases in frame from base 1. Looking up the germline V gene yields CDR1 SGHTS and CDR2 YDEGEE. V and J are trimmed by 5 bases and 5 bases, and the gene matches miss 6 bases of the junction. The receptor library was made with the immunoSEQ multiplex PCR assay. About 9.9 x 10^4 TCR templates per sample were assayed by the deep sequencing platform. Genomic DNA extracted from sorted T cells was used for TCRbeta CDR3 sequencing. Processing in the source paper ran as follows. The R programming language was used for clonal analysis of TCRbeta CDR3 data. Unstimulated samples were compared with post-reaction CFSE-low samples to define alloreactive CD4+ and CD8+ clones. Alloreactive CD4+ clones were assigned to regulatory or non-regulatory origin by matching sequences to sorted unstimulated Treg and non-Treg repertoires. Here the immuneACCESS table is served through TCRdb, limited to in-frame sequences with V and J called. Missing clones are a known gap in these copies; in checked studies unresolved V genes cover under half, and the rest lacks a known reason. V and J calls and clone size are copied from that table; D and trimming were computed from the DNA. In all, the sample holds around 100,000 clones, and approximately 94% of those were seen once. Together, the top ten hold 1% to 1.5% of the sample.

The sequencing input was non-Treg CD4+ T cells sorted from blood. What this sample's cell subset or site label stands for: FACS-sorted unstimulated CD4+ non-regulatory T cells. Recombination linked TRBV5-8 to TRBJ2-4; TRBD2 agrees with 8 junctional bases. The clonotype comes from a human donor in good health. The base sequence is TGTGCCAGCAGAACGACTAGCGCGCAAAACATTCAGTACTTC. This yields the protein CASRTTSAQNIQYF.